These T cell receptor beta chains were read from a single sample in a study of T cell clones after liver transplantation. Some clones are missing from TCRdb's copy, which holds only in-frame ones; the method was immunoSEQ multiplex PCR. The table shows several thousand clones, with approximately 79% occurring only once. The sequences come from CD8+ T cells from blood, collected before liver transplant. The receptor source for this set is a human donor who received a liver transplant. Both conserved end residues are part of each CDR3. The D gene is left open where the match is weak. Part of the rows lack a size; the others show once, few, many or a class for expanded clones.

v_call	clone_size	d_call	cdr3_length	j_call	cdr3_nt	cdr3_aa
TRBV15	.	.	13	TRBJ1-2	TGTGCCACCAGCAGGGTAGGAAGGTATGGCTACACCTTC	CATSRVGRYGYTF
TRBV6-5	few	.	11	TRBJ1-2	TGTGCCAGCAGTTCCCAACAGCTGGTGGCCTTC	CASSSQQLVAF
TRBV7-2	.	.	16	TRBJ1-2	TGTGCCAGCAGCTTAAGAACATGGAATTTCAACTATGGCTACACCTTC	CASSLRTWNFNYGYTF
TRBV14	.	.	14	TRBJ2-7	TGTGCCAGCAGCCCGCTCCATAGGTCCTACGAGCAGTACTTC	CASSPLHRSYEQYF
TRBV6-5	.	.	16	TRBJ1-4	TGTGCCAGCAGTTACAGGGGGGCCTCAACTAATGAAAAACTGTTTTTT	CASSYRGASTNEKLFF
TRBV7-3	.	.	15	TRBJ2-1	TGTGCCAGCAGCTTAGGATTAGGCCCCTACAATGAGCAGTTCTTC	CASSLGLGPYNEQFF
TRBV21-1	few	.	17	TRBJ1-5	TGTGCCAGCAGCAAAGGGGGTTGGGGACAGGGATATCAGCCCCAGCATTTT	CASSKGGWGQGYQPQHF
TRBV25-1	.	.	11	TRBJ2-7	TGTGCCAGCAGTATCGCCTACGAGCAGTACTTC	CASSIAYEQYF
TRBV27	.	.	16	TRBJ2-2	TGTGCCAGCAGTCTGGGGGGACATGTGAACACCGGGGAGCTGTTTTTT	CASSLGGHVNTGELFF
TRBV11-2	.	TRBD2	18	TRBJ2-7	TGTGCCAGCAGCTTGATTCTGGGAGGGGGACTAGCAGACTACGAGCAGTACTTC	CASSLILGGGLADYEQYF
TRBV15	.	TRBD1	16	TRBJ1-4	TGTGCCACCAGCGGAGACAGGGGCGCAACTAATGAAAAACTGTTTTTT	CATSGDRGATNEKLFF
TRBV5-1	few	TRBD2	15	TRBJ2-1	TGCGCCAGCTCCCAGGAAAGCGGGACCTACAATGAGCAGTTCTTC	CASSQESGTYNEQFF
TRBV27	large	.	14	TRBJ2-7	TGTGCCAGCAGTTTAGGGATGGAGATCTACGAGCAGTACTTC	CASSLGMEIYEQYF
TRBV19	.	TRBD2	15	TRBJ2-2	TGTGCCAGTAGTATTGCGGGGGGGAACACCGGGGAGCTGTTTTTT	CASSIAGGNTGELFF
TRBV7-9	.	.	14	TRBJ2-7	TGTGCCAGCAGCTCTGCTGAGCAGTCCTACGAGCAGTACTTC	CASSSAEQSYEQYF
TRBV5-1	.	.	13	TRBJ1-2	TGCGCCAGCGGGTCCACCCTGGAAGATGGCTACACCTTC	CASGSTLEDGYTF
TRBV21-1	.	.	15	TRBJ1-3	TGTGCCAGCAGTGACAGGAGCTGGACTGGAAACACCATATATTTT	CASSDRSWTGNTIYF
TRBV9	.	TRBD2	15	TRBJ2-3	TGTGCCAGCACTATTGGACTAGCGGCCACAGATACGCAGTATTTT	CASTIGLAATDTQYF
TRBV5-1	.	TRBD1	14	TRBJ2-1	TGCGCCAGCAGCCCGTGGACAGGGGACAATGAGCAGTTCTTC	CASSPWTGDNEQFF
TRBV7-9	.	.	15	TRBJ2-1	TGTGCCAGCACCCCCCCGTGGACGGCCAACAATGAGCAGTTCTTC	CASTPPWTANNEQFF
TRBV21-1	.	.	19	TRBJ1-6	TGTGCCAGCAGCAAAACCCGAGTTACTAGTGCCTTCTATAATTCACCCCTCCACTTT	CASSKTRVTSAFYNSPLHF
TRBV27	.	.	16	TRBJ2-2	TGTGCCAGCAGTTTTGTAGAGGGAGATAACACCGGGGAGCTGTTTTTT	CASSFVEGDNTGELFF
TRBV18	.	.	13	TRBJ2-5	TGTGCCAGCTCAGGCGGGATCCAAGAGACCCAGTACTTC	CASSGGIQETQYF
TRBV13	.	.	14	TRBJ2-7	TGTGCCAGCAGCTCAAAGAACCTAGTTTGGGAGCAGTACTTC	CASSSKNLVWEQYF
TRBV19	.	TRBD2	15	TRBJ2-1	TGTGCCAGTAGTATTCTAGCGGGGGCGGAGAATGAGCAGTTCTTC	CASSILAGAENEQFF
TRBV6-6	few	TRBD1	15	TRBJ1-2	TGTGCCAGCAGTTACTCGGTAGGGGGCGCGTATGGCTACACCTTC	CASSYSVGGAYGYTF
TRBV18	.	.	15	TRBJ1-3	TGTGCCAGCTCACCACCTTCCGAGACTGGAAACACCATATATTTT	CASSPPSETGNTIYF
TRBV2	.	TRBD2	15	TRBJ2-1	TGTGCCAGCAGTGAACCTAGCGGGGGCTACAATGAGCAGTTCTTC	CASSEPSGGYNEQFF
TRBV4-1	once	.	16	TRBJ2-3	TGCGCCAGCAGCCAAGAAAGCCTCCGGGACACAGATACGCAGTATTTT	CASSQESLRDTDTQYF
TRBV27	.	.	12	TRBJ1-2	TGTGCCAGCTGGCAGGCTAACTATGGCTACACCTTC	CASWQANYGYTF
TRBV11-2	.	TRBD1	13	TRBJ1-2	TGTGCCAGCAGTCTGACAGGGGCGGATGGCTACACCTTC	CASSLTGADGYTF
TRBV19	.	.	13	TRBJ1-6	TGTGCCAGTAGTATCGGCGTGAATTCACCCCTCCACTTT	CASSIGVNSPLHF
TRBV27	.	TRBD1	13	TRBJ1-2	TGTGCCAGCAGGTTAGGGGGCGGCCGTGGCTACACCTTC	CASRLGGGRGYTF
TRBV7-8	.	.	14	TRBJ2-7	TGTGCCAGCAGCCCGGGACCCCGGGGGGCCGAGCAGTACTTC	CASSPGPRGAEQYF